This TCR beta chain was retrieved from a study of control samples from healthy donors and cancer patients. Clones were read by immunoSEQ multiplex PCR, and TCRdb kept only the in-frame ones, dropping some. The sample has about 120,000 clones, more than 75% seen once; the top ten hold over 2%. With V trimmed by 7 bases and J by 4 bases, 8 bases remained unmatched. CDR3 length: 14 residues. Germline assignment: CDR1 SQVTM and CDR2 ANQGSEA. The V and J genes are TRBV29-1 and TRBJ1-1; 11 bases fit TRBD1. This sequence originates from an older woman in good health. The sequencing input was blood. The CDR3 protein is CSAGQGAVGTEAFF. CDR3 DNA: TGCAGCGCAGGACAGGGGGCCGTAGGCACTGAAGCTTTCTTT. The entire variable domain, with the rest obtained from reference TRBV29-1 and TRBJ1-1, is as follows: SAVISQKPSRDICQRGTSLTIQCQVDSQVTMMFWYRQQPGQSLTLIATANQGSEATYESGFVIDKFPISRPNLTFSTLTVSNMSPEDSSIYLCSAGQGAVGTEAFFGQGTRLTVV.